The next 24 T cell receptor beta chains were all read from a single sample in a study of T-cell memory formation after mild COVID-19 (dated by TCRdb to 2020 to 2023). Libraries came from 5' RACE. The instrument given in TCRdb is Illumina NovaSeq 6000. TCRdb ran its own pipeline on the public reads, namely fastp trimming at Q25 and MiXCR clone calling, and kept in-frame beta chains. Under each unique CDR3 protein, matching rows form one entry showing the most common genes and DNA. Present in this sample are 380,000 or so distinct CDR3 sequences, under 15% of which were seen just once. Roughly 22% of the sample is held by the ten biggest clonotypes. The sample taken for sequencing was PBMCs or a T cell subset sorted from them (not recorded which). Source of these receptors: a man younger than 30 who had mild COVID-19 (a few samples of this study predate the infection). The sample titles of this study are shuffled in the database, so cell type and time point are left out; the donor was told from shared clones.

The chain has TRBV5-1 and TRBJ1-2; 7 bases are a match to TRBD1. Per germline, CDR1 SGHRS and CDR2 YFSETQ. The length of the CDR3 is 14 residues. The V gene end was trimmed by 2 bases and the J gene end by 2 bases; junction bases not matched to a gene: 3. The CDR3, as DNA: TGCGCCAGCAGCTTCGGGGACAGAAACTATGGCTACACCTTC. It specifies CASSFGDRNYGYTF. Looking up the rest from reference TRBV5-1 and TRBJ1-2 gives the full variable domain: KAGVTQTPRYLIKTRGQQVTLSCSPISGHRSVSWYQQTPGQGLQFLFEYFSETQRNKGNFPGRFSGRQFSNSRSEMNVSTLELGDSALYLCASSFGDRNYGYTFGSGTRLTVV.

V usage is TRBV29-1 and J usage is TRBJ2-7; D gene ambiguous. The V end lost 3 bases, the J end lost 3 bases, and 12 bases lay between the germline ends. Germline assignment: CDR1 SQVTM and CDR2 ANQGSEA. The CDR3 sequence is 13 residues long. The CDR3 DNA sequence: TGCAGCGTTGATTCACAGTGGGGCTACGAGCAGTACTTC. It is translated as CSVDSQWGYEQYF.

The chain has TRBV12-5 and TRBJ1-5; 9 bases line up with TRBD1. The CDR3 runs to 16 residues. Germline CDR1 LGHNT, CDR2 FRNRAP. Germline trimming cut 1 base from V and 6 bases from J; bases unmatched to any gene: 7. In nucleotides, the CDR3 is TGTGCTAGTGGTTTGGGCATTCCGACAGGGGGTCAGCCCCAGCATTTT. Amino acid sequence: CASGLGIPTGGQPQHF.

The V gene is TRBV11-2, the J gene TRBJ1-1; D not resolved. CDR1 is SGHAT, CDR2 FQNNGV, per germline. V was cut by 5 bases and J by 7 bases, with 11 bases left in between. CDR3 size: 12 residues. The CDR3 coding sequence is TGTGCCAGCAGCCTCTGGATGGGTGAAGCTTTCTTT. Amino acid sequence: CASSLWMGEAFF.

This clonotype was recorded a few times. The chain couples TRBV29-1 to TRBJ1-2; D may be TRBD1 (5 bases). Per germline, CDR1 SQVTM and CDR2 ANQGSEA. The CDR3 sequence is 11 residues long. The V end was cut by 4 bases, the J end by 3 bases, with 6 bases between. CDR3 loop: CSVGRDYGYTF. For the CDR3, the DNA is TGCAGCGTTGGCAGGGACTATGGCTACACCTTC.

This clonotype was seen ten or more times. This sequence joins TRBV5-1 and TRBJ1-2, with TRBD1 matching over 7 bases. From germline, CDR1 is SGHRS and CDR2 YFSETQ. The CDR3 consists of 13 residues. J lost 6 bases, V lost 4 bases, and 6 bases had no gene match. The CDR3 DNA follows: TGCGCCAGCAGCGCAGACAGGGTTGATGGCTACACCTTC. Its protein is CASSADRVDGYTF. Full variable domain (missing parts from reference TRBV5-1 and TRBJ1-2): KAGVTQTPRYLIKTRGQQVTLSCSPISGHRSVSWYQQTPGQGLQFLFEYFSETQRNKGNFPGRFSGRQFSNSRSEMNVSTLELGDSALYLCASSADRVDGYTFGSGTRLTVV.

This clonotype was detected only a few times. The chain is built from TRBV7-2 and TRBJ1-1, with D possibly TRBD1 on 6 matching bases. There are 12 residues in the CDR3. Per the germline V gene, CDR1 is SGHTA and CDR2 is FQGNSA. V lost 2 bases, J lost 8 bases, and 9 bases lay in between. The CDR3 sequence: CASSLYGQEAFF. Written as DNA, the CDR3 is TGTGCCAGCAGCTTATATGGACAGGAAGCTTTCTTT. Based on the CDR3 plus reference TRBV7-2 and TRBJ1-1, the full variable domain is GAGVSQSPSNKVTEKGKDVELRCDPISGHTALYWYRQSLGQGLEFLIYFQGNSAPDKSGLPSDRFSAERTGGSVSTLTIQRTQQEDSAVYLCASSLYGQEAFFGQGTRLTVV.

This clonotype was recorded a few times. V usage is TRBV6-5 and J usage is TRBJ1-1, with D possibly TRBD1 on 5 matching bases. The germline V gene encodes CDR1 MNHEY and CDR2 SVGAGI. This CDR3 is 13 amino acids long. Trimming removed 6 bases at V and 3 bases at J, with 11 bases between. This CDR3 is CASRVGGDTEAFF. The CDR3 DNA follows: TGTGCCAGCAGGGTCGGGGGGGACACTGAAGCTTTCTTT.

This chain uses TRBV27 with TRBJ1-6; perhaps TRBD1 as D (5 bases). The germline V gene has CDR1 MNHEY and CDR2 SMNVEV (reference sequence). Trimming took 5 bases from V and 6 from J, leaving 14 bases between them. This CDR3 region has 15 residues. Here the CDR3 reads CASSERQTFNSPLHF. The CDR3 DNA sequence: TGTGCCAGCAGTGAGAGACAGACATTTAATTCACCCCTCCACTTT.

This clonotype was recorded a few times. The rearrangement links TRBV7-9 to TRBJ1-5, with D possibly being TRBD1 (6 bases). The V gene lost 6 bases and the J gene lost 5 bases, with 11 bases spanning the gap. The length of the CDR3 is 13 residues. CDR1 is SEHNR and CDR2 is FQNEAQ in the germline V gene (reference sequence). The CDR3 loop reads CASRDSLDQPQHF. The CDR3 nucleotides are TGTGCCAGCAGGGACAGTTTGGATCAGCCCCAGCATTTT.

J is TRBJ1-6 and V is TRBV5-1; D remains ambiguous. With 4 bases removed from V and 10 bases from J, the gap between germline ends came to 21 bases. From germline, CDR1 is SGHRS and CDR2 YFSETQ. The CDR3 has 16 amino acids. The CDR3 reads CASSPRTPDGGSPLHF. The CDR3 nucleotides are TGCGCCAGCAGCCCCCGGACCCCCGACGGAGGCTCACCCCTCCACTTT.

This clonotype was counted ten times or more. J is TRBJ2-5 and V is TRBV4-3; D uncertain. This CDR3 has 13 residues. Deletions cut 0 bases from V and 2 bases from J, with 4 bases between. Germline V gene sequence: CDR1 LGHNA, CDR2 YSLEER. The chain's CDR3 is CASSQDTQETQYF. The DNA for the CDR3 is TGCGCCAGCAGCCAAGACACACAAGAGACCCAGTACTTC.

The V call is TRBV14, the J call TRBJ2-3; D is perhaps TRBD1 (6 bases). The V gene lost 4 bases and the J gene lost 0 bases, with 14 bases spanning the gap. Germline CDR1 reads SGHDN; CDR2 reads FVKESK. The CDR3 length is 16 residues. The CDR3 DNA sequence: TGTGCCAGCAGCCCATACAGGGCGTCGAGCACAGATACGCAGTATTTT. This gives the protein CASSPYRASSTDTQYF. Combining the CDR3 with reference TRBV14 and TRBJ2-3 gives the whole variable domain EAGVTQFPSHSVIEKGQTVTLRCDPISGHDNLYWYRRVMGKEIKFLLHFVKESKQDESGMPNNRFLAERTGGTYSTLKVQPAELEDSGVYFCASSPYRASSTDTQYFGPGTRLTVL.

This clonotype was seen more than once but under ten times. The chain couples TRBV4-3 to TRBJ2-2; the match to TRBD2 covers 7 bases. The CDR3 sequence is 16 residues long. Per the germline V gene, CDR1 is LGHNA and CDR2 is YSLEER. J was trimmed by 5 bases and V by 0 bases; bases with no gene match: 6. DNA of the CDR3: TGCGCCAGCAGCCAAGATCCGGGGGGTGTAACCGGGGAGCTGTTTTTT. It specifies CASSQDPGGVTGELFF.

This clonotype was observed many times. The V gene is TRBV5-1, the J gene TRBJ2-7, with D maybe TRBD2 (5 bases). From germline, CDR1 is SGHRS and CDR2 YFSETQ. V was shortened by 1 base and J by 3 bases, with 11 bases between the two germline ends. The CDR3 is 14 residues long. The CDR3 here is CASSLIARGYEQYV. CDR3 sequence (DNA): TGCGCCAGCAGCTTGATTGCACGGGGCTACGAGCAGTACGTC.

The chain uses TRBV6-2 or TRBV6-3 and TRBJ2-2; tentatively, D is TRBD1 (6 bases). V lost 11 bases and J lost 0, with 10 bases in between. The CDR3 has 13 residues. The germline V gene encodes CDR1 MNHEY and CDR2 SVGEGT. Here the CDR3 DNA reads TGTGCCGGAACAGGGACGAACACCGGGGAGCTGTTTTTT. Translating it yields CAGTGTNTGELFF.

This chain connects TRBV7-2 to TRBJ1-1, with D possibly TRBD1 on 6 matching bases. Trimming removed 7 bases at V and 3 bases at J, with 12 bases between. The CDR3 contains 13 residues. CDR1 is SGHTA, CDR2 FQGNSA, per germline. The CDR3 nucleotides are TGTGCCAGCACGGCGGGGGCGTACACTGAAGCTTTCTTT. Its protein product is CASTAGAYTEAFF. Complete variable domain (other parts from reference TRBV7-2 and TRBJ1-1): GAGVSQSPSNKVTEKGKDVELRCDPISGHTALYWYRQSLGQGLEFLIYFQGNSAPDKSGLPSDRFSAERTGGSVSTLTIQRTQQEDSAVYLCASTAGAYTEAFFGQGTRLTVV.

The chain is built from TRBV4-1 and TRBJ2-7; 7 bases map to TRBD1. This CDR3 region has 14 residues. The germline gives CDR1 MGHRA, CDR2 YSYEKL. V was pared by 6 bases and J by 2 bases, with 7 bases of the junction left unmatched. DNA of the CDR3: TGCGCCAGCAGTCGACAGGGCGAAGCCTACGAGCAGTACTTC. This translates into CASSRQGEAYEQYF.

The V and J genes are TRBV4-3 and TRBJ1-5; D may be TRBD1 (5 bases). Per germline, CDR1 LGHNA and CDR2 YSLEER. There are 14 residues in the CDR3. Trimming stripped 4 bases from V and 5 bases from J, with 12 bases between. DNA of the CDR3: TGCGCCAGCAGCCGGGGCCCGGGCGATCAGCCCCAGCATTTT. Its translation is CASSRGPGDQPQHF.

The rearrangement links TRBV2 to TRBJ2-7, with D possibly matching TRBD2 (7 bases). Trimming stripped 7 bases from V and 3 bases from J, with 10 bases between. The germline V gene encodes CDR1 SNHLY and CDR2 FYNNEI. The length of the CDR3 is 12 residues. The CDR3 is CASTGEGYEQYF. CDR3 DNA: TGTGCCAGCACAGGGGAGGGCTACGAGCAGTACTTC.

This clonotype was counted only a few times. In DNA form, the CDR3 reads TGTGCCAGCAGCAAAAACCACGGGACGGCCTCTGGAAACACCATATATTTT. Amino acids: CASSKNHGTASGNTIYF. The gene calls are TRBV21-1 and TRBJ1-3. TRBV21-1 is designated a pseudogene. The CDR3 consists of 17 residues.

The chain recombines TRBV7-2 with TRBJ2-1; D gene unclear. CDR1 SGHTA and CDR2 FQGNSA come from the germline V gene. The CDR3 runs 12 residues. Trimming shortened V by 7 bases and J by 7 bases, and 11 bases separated the two germline ends. CDR3 sequence (DNA): TGTGCCAGCACCTCCCCGCGTAATGAGCAGTTCTTC. Translated: CASTSPRNEQFF.

This clonotype was picked up a small number of times. This chain joins TRBV29-1 and TRBJ2-1; D is uncertain. Germline lookup yields CDR1 SQVTM and CDR2 ANQGSEA. The ends were cut back, 2 bases at V and 8 bases at J, with 19 bases in the middle. The CDR3 runs 15 residues. The CDR3 spells CSVESDPISNYEQFF. Written as DNA, the CDR3 is TGCAGCGTTGAATCCGATCCTATTTCTAATTATGAGCAGTTCTTC.

This clonotype was seen a few times. The rearrangement links TRBV7-8 to TRBJ2-7; TRBD1 aligns across 12 bases. The CDR3 totals 15 residues. CDR1 SGHVS and CDR2 FQNEAQ come from the germline V gene. Germline trimming cut 5 bases from V and 2 bases from J; bases unmatched to any gene: 4. The CDR3 loop reads CASSPGTGGPYEQYF. The CDR3 nucleotides read TGTGCCAGCAGCCCAGGGACAGGGGGCCCCTACGAGCAGTACTTC.